Given below is one T cell receptor beta chain in context. Its matching antigen is unknown. The source of the sample is a study of a mutant IDH1 vaccine in newly diagnosed glioma. Data came from immunoSEQ multiplex PCR; TCRdb stores just in-frame clones and leaves some out. The sample carries roughly 120,000 clones, about four fifths recorded once. Specified time point: week 11, during vaccination. The vaccine gave 300 ug of a 20-mer mutant IDH1 peptide subcutaneously per dose. V was shortened by 8 bases and J by 1 base, with 12 bases between the two germline ends. CDR3 size: 13 residues. Germline V gives CDR1 SNHLY, CDR2 FYNNEI.

The material was PBMCs, obtained from a glioma patient whose treatment included an IDH1 peptide vaccine. This sequence originates from a man in his forties or fifties with glioma. This rearrangement joins TRBV2 to TRBJ2-7; tentatively, D is TRBD1 or TRBD2 (6 bases each). CDR3: CASAQGGSYEQYF. The CDR3 DNA follows: TGTGCCAGCGCCCAAGGGGGGTCCTACGAGCAGTACTTC.